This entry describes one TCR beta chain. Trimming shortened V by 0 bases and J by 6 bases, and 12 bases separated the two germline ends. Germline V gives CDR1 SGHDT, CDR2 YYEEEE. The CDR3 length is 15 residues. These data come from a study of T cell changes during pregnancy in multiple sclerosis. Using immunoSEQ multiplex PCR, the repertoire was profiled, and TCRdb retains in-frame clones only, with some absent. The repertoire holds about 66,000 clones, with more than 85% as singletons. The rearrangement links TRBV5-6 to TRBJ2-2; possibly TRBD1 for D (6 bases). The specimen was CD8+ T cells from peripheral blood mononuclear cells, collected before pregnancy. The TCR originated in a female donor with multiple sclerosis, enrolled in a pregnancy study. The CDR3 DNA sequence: TGTGCCAGCAGCTTGGACGACAGGATGCCCGGGGAGCTGTTTTTT. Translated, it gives CASSLDDRMPGELFF.